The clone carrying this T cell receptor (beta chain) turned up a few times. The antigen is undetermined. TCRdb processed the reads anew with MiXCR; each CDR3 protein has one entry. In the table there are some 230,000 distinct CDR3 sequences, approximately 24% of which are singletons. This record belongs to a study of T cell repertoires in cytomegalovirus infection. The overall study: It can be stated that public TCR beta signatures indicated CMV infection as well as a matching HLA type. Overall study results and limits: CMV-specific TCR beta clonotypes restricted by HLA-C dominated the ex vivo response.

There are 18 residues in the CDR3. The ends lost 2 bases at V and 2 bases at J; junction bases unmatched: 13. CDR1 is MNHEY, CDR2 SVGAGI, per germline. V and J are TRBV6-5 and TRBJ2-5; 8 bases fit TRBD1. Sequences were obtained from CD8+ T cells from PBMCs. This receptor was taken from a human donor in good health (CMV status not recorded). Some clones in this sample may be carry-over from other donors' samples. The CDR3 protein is CASSYDWTGTNGQETQYF. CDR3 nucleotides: TGTGCCAGCAGTTACGACTGGACAGGGACAAATGGGCAAGAGACCCAGTACTTC.